This TCR beta chain stems from a study of blood T cell repertoires in COVID-19 (TCRdb year 2020). In the study overall: Collaborator samples came from the United States, Italy and Spain and covered acute and convalescent phases of COVID-19. The material from the prospective study consisted of cDNA or gDNA derived from T cells, B-cell-depleted T cells, or PBMCs. The dataset comprised deeply sampled blood TCRbeta repertoires from subjects exposed to, actively infected with, or recovered from COVID-19. The repertoires were released in a freely available public database meant as a resource for research on the immune response to SARS-CoV-2. The samples were drawn from the first 160 participants of the ongoing ImmuneRACE study and from 1,254 subjects provided by 6 global collaborators. A de-identified subject ID, COVID-19 status, age in years and sex were almost always included in the sample metadata. Where HLA class I and class II types were available, the types were taken from metadata supplied by the sample provider, not from assay-based typing. Overall results and qualifications from the work: Clinical and demographic metadata were provided uncurated, with the amount varying by source and participant.

Each collaborating institution followed its own protocols to collect whole blood in K2EDTA tubes. Collaborator samples were shipped for TCRbeta analysis as frozen whole blood, isolated PBMCs, or DNA extracted from either sample type. TCRbeta CDR3 regions were amplified from genomic DNA using the immunoSEQ Assay, a bias-controlled multiplex PCR. For the original study's pipeline: Within the assay, amplification of reference gene primers was used to estimate how many nucleated cells each sample contained. To quantify the absolute abundance of each unique TCRbeta CDR3 rearrangement, sequence reads were collapsed and filtered. Productive Simpson clonality was computed per sample as the square root of Simpson's diversity index over productive rearrangements. Sourced from immuneACCESS, this table was stored by TCRdb with only in-frame sequences that have V and J called. A share of the clones is absent; for the studies checked, an unresolved V gene accounts for under half, and the remainder has no known explanation. The V and J calls and clone size come from that table; D and trimming were worked out from the DNA. The sample profile shows 60,000 to 75,000 clones; approximately 85% of them were found once. Of the sample, roughly 35% is held by the ten largest clones.

As regards this clone: No antigen is known for it. The record has no base qualities; no much larger clone is one base away.

Unmatched junction bases come to 3, with V trimmed by 2 bases and J by 6 bases. Based on the germline V gene, the CDR1 and CDR2 sequences are SGHRS and YFSETQ. Inclusive of the bounding cysteine and phenylalanine, the CDR3 is 14 residues long. Left in the record is the CDR3 DNA by itself, 42 bases read in frame from the first base. The receptor comes from a woman older than 75 with active or convalescent COVID-19. The material sequenced was peripheral blood. The chain joins TRBV5-1 to TRBJ2-3, with TRBD1 identical over 10 junction bases. The CDR3 loop reads CASSFGQGEDTQYF. The sequenced DNA: TGCGCCAGCAGCTTTGGACAGGGGGAGGATACGCAGTATTTT.